What follows are 29 T cell receptor beta chains derived from one specimen sequenced in a study of T-cell memory formation after mild COVID-19. A single record per CDR3 protein comes from TCRdb applying MiXCR to the 5' RACE reads. Of just under 150,000 distinct CDR3 sequences in the sample, roughly 6.2% were seen once. The sequencing sample was made of PBMCs or a T cell subset sorted from them (not recorded which). Source of these receptors: an adult woman who had mild COVID-19 (a few samples of this study predate the infection). Cell type and time point are not known.

This clonotype turned up a few times. V gene TRBV3-1 combines with J gene TRBJ2-3; D unclear. The CDR3 covers 14 residues. The germline V and J ends were trimmed by 0 bases and 5 bases, with 9 bases remaining between them. From germline, CDR1 is LGHDT and CDR2 YNNKEL (reference sequence). The CDR3 region is CASSQEGFKDTQYF. In DNA, the CDR3 is TGTGCCAGCAGCCAAGAAGGGTTCAAAGATACGCAGTATTTT.

With regard to this clonotype: The junction differs from germline at one of its ends, possibly a read error. The rearrangement joins TRBV5-1 to TRBJ2-5; TRBD1 might be the D (6 bases). This CDR3 has 14 amino acids. Germline V gives CDR1 SGHRS, CDR2 YFSETQ. CDR3 DNA sequence: TGCGCCAGCAGTGCGACAGGCTACCAAGAGACCAAGTACTTC. This gives the protein CASSATGYQETKYF.

This clonotype occurred a few times. The V gene is TRBV19, the J gene TRBJ1-2, with D maybe TRBD1 (6 bases). The CDR3 extends over 13 amino acids. From germline, CDR1 is LNHDA and CDR2 SQIVND (reference sequence). The ends were cut back, 7 bases at V and 4 bases at J, with 13 bases in the middle. CDR3 protein: CASTPRGGYGYTF. The CDR3 nucleotides are TGTGCCAGTACCCCCAGGGGAGGCTATGGCTACACCTTC.

This clonotype has just a few counts. The chain has TRBV29-1 and TRBJ1-1; 9 bases align to TRBD1. V lost 5 bases, J lost 2 bases, and 6 bases stayed unmatched. CDR3 length: 14 amino acids. Germline CDR1 and CDR2: SQVTM and ANQGSEA. CDR3 amino acids: CSVNRGQTNTEAFF. The CDR3 DNA reads TGCAGCGTTAACAGGGGGCAAACTAACACTGAAGCTTTCTTT.

In DNA form, the CDR3 reads TGTGCCAGCACCCAGGGGTTCAGCACAGATACGCAGTATTTT. Its protein is CASTQGFSTDTQYF. The chain carries TRBV12-3 or TRBV12-4 and TRBJ2-3; D is perhaps TRBD1 (6 bases). Deletions cut 7 bases from V and 0 bases from J, with 11 bases between. This CDR3 is 14 amino acids long.

The table lists this clonotype with many counts. V and J are TRBV2 and TRBJ2-7; the D gene is possibly TRBD2 (5 bases). Between the trimmed V and J ends, which lost 4 bases and 3 bases, there was a span of 10 bases. The CDR3 consists of 13 residues. CDR1 SNHLY and CDR2 FYNNEI come from the germline V gene. CDR3 sequence reads: CASSGERNYEQYF. CDR3 in DNA: TGTGCCAGCAGTGGGGAGCGAAACTACGAGCAGTACTTC.

This clonotype was counted many times. This sequence joins TRBV29-1 and TRBJ2-7, with D uncertain. The germline V and J ends were trimmed by 6 bases and 0 bases, with 12 bases remaining between them. CDR1 SQVTM and CDR2 ANQGSEA come from the germline V gene. There are 13 residues in the CDR3. CDR3 in DNA: TGCAGCGTGAACTCCCGGTCCTCCTACGAGCAGTACTTC. Its protein is CSVNSRSSYEQYF.

This clonotype was counted a single time. Being one base from a much bigger clone, this may be a read error. The V and J genes are TRBV2 and TRBJ1-1, with D perhaps TRBD1 (5 bases). V was shortened by 4 bases and J by 0 bases, with 12 bases between the two germline ends. Germline-derived CDR1 and CDR2 are SNHLY and FYNNEI. The length of the CDR3 is 15 residues. The CDR3 here is CASSVHATVNTEAFF. The CDR3 region has the DNA TGTGCCAGCAGTGTCCATGCGACAGTGAACACTGAAGCTTTCTTT.

This clonotype was counted ten times or more. V is TRBV7-2 and J is TRBJ1-2; 7 bases agree with TRBD1. CDR1 and CDR2 from the germline V gene are SGHTA and FQGNSA. CDR3 length: 15 residues. J gave up 6 bases and V 0 bases, and 7 bases lay outside the gene matches. The CDR3 DNA sequence: TGTGCCAGCAGCTTAGCCCACAGGGGCTGGAATGGCTACACCTTC. Its translation: CASSLAHRGWNGYTF.

Points on this clonotype: Since a much larger clone is just one base distant, this may be a read error. The chain has TRBV29-1 and TRBJ2-2, with 8 bases aligning to TRBD2. CDR3 length equals 13 residues. Germline CDR1 and CDR2: SQVTM and ANQGSEA. CDR3 nucleotides: TGCAGCGTCGCTACTAGCGGCACCGGGGATCTGTTTTTT. The encoded protein is CSVATSGTGDLFF.

There are many counts of this clonotype. The chain employs TRBV25-1 and TRBJ1-2; TRBD1 matches at 8 bases. With V trimmed by 3 bases and J by 4 bases, 10 bases remained unmatched. Germline V gene sequence: CDR1 MGHDK, CDR2 SYGVNS. The CDR3 length is 16 residues. The CDR3 nucleotides are TGTGCCAGCAGTGATGATGGAGGACAGGGAGGCTATGGCTACACCTTC. Amino acids: CASSDDGGQGGYGYTF.

Notes on this clonotype: A read error is possible here, since a much larger clone lies one base away. Because the CDR3 is missing its conserved closing phenylalanine or tryptophan, this is likely a read error. J is TRBJ2-7 and V is TRBV3-1; D remains unclear. CDR1 is LGHDT and CDR2 is YNNKEL in the germline V gene (reference sequence). V was cut by 3 bases and J by 1 base, with 10 bases left in between. CDR3 size: 14 residues. The CDR3 coding sequence is TGTGCCAGCAGCCAGGGGTTCACATCCTACGAGCAGTACTGC. It yields the protein CASSQGFTSYEQYC.

This chain uses TRBV7-2 with TRBJ1-1, with a possible D match to TRBD1 (6 bases). There are 15 residues in the CDR3. CDR1 SGHTA and CDR2 FQGNSA come from the germline V gene. V was cut by 1 base and J by 1 base, with 10 bases left in between. DNA for the CDR3: TGTGCCAGCAGCTTAGGAGGACAGCGGAACACTGAAGCTTTCTTT. It encodes CASSLGGQRNTEAFF.

This chain uses TRBV6-1 with TRBJ2-7, with D perhaps TRBD1 (5 bases). The CDR3 length is 15 residues. Deletions cut 6 bases from V and 0 bases from J, with 15 bases between. Looked up from germline, CDR1 is MNHNS and CDR2 is SASEGT. CDR3 nucleotides: TGTGCCAGCAGACCCCGACAGCGTTTCTCCTACGAGCAGTACTTC. This codes for CASRPRQRFSYEQYF.

The chain recombines TRBV2 with TRBJ2-2; D not resolved. CDR3 length: 15 amino acids. Germline V gene data show CDR1 as SNHLY and CDR2 as FYNNEI. Trimming took off 6 bases at V and 1 base at J, with 12 bases between the two ends. CDR3 nucleotides: TGTGCCAGCAGCCGACAACCTAAGAACACCGGGGAGCTGTTTTTT. Its translation is CASSRQPKNTGELFF.

This clonotype was seen a handful of times. The chain joins TRBV10-2 to TRBJ1-1; no firm D call. Germline V gene sequence: CDR1 WSHSY, CDR2 SAAADI. The V end lost 8 bases, the J end lost 10 bases, and 20 bases lay between the germline ends. The CDR3 runs 13 residues. The CDR3 coding sequence is TGCGCCAGCTCCCTGGGCCAGGCCCGTGGAGCTTTCTTT. Protein sequence: CASSLGQARGAFF.

This clonotype has at least ten counts. This chain connects TRBV5-1 to TRBJ2-2, with D perhaps matching TRBD1 (6 bases). CDR3 size: 18 residues. Looked up from germline, CDR1 is SGHRS and CDR2 is YFSETQ. With 2 bases removed from V and 1 base from J, the gap between germline ends came to 18 bases. The CDR3 spells CASSFGQRNRWNTGELFF. CDR3 nucleotides: TGCGCCAGCAGCTTCGGACAGAGAAATAGATGGAACACCGGGGAGCTGTTTTTT.

The chain links TRBV5-1 to TRBJ2-1; 9 bases line up with TRBD1. The CDR3 is 18 residues long. Losses at the gene ends were 2 bases for V and 4 bases for J; bases not matched to a gene: 13. Germline CDR1 SGHRS, CDR2 YFSETQ. Here the CDR3 reads CASSLVPGQGPTYNEQFF. CDR3 coding DNA: TGCGCCAGCAGCTTAGTCCCGGGACAGGGACCTACATACAATGAGCAGTTCTTC. Variable domain in full (rest from reference TRBV5-1 and TRBJ2-1): KAGVTQTPRYLIKTRGQQVTLSCSPISGHRSVSWYQQTPGQGLQFLFEYFSETQRNKGNFPGRFSGRQFSNSRSEMNVSTLELGDSALYLCASSLVPGQGPTYNEQFFGPGTRLTVL.

This clonotype has a count of ten or more. The chain employs TRBV12-3 or TRBV12-4 and TRBJ1-5; D uncertain. The CDR3 runs to 14 residues. Trimming took 1 base from V and 2 from J, leaving 6 bases between them. DNA for the CDR3: TGTGCCAGCAGTTTAGGACCCGGCAATCAGCCCCAGCATTTT. Its protein product is CASSLGPGNQPQHF.

The chain couples TRBV4-3 to TRBJ2-3; 7 bases align to TRBD2. The germline V gene encodes CDR1 LGHNA and CDR2 YSLEER. Trimming cost V 2 bases and J 1 base; bases outside gene matches: 0. This CDR3 has 14 residues. The CDR3 is CASSQLAGTDTQYF. CDR3 nucleotide sequence: TGCGCCAGCAGCCAACTAGCGGGCACAGATACGCAGTATTTT.

This clonotype occurred many times. CDR3 in amino acids: CASSDAGGGPDTQYF. CDR3 nucleotides: TGTGCCAGCAGTGATGCGGGGGGCGGGCCAGATACGCAGTATTTT. The chain uses TRBV2 and TRBJ2-3; 8 nucleotides align to TRBD2. The V and J ends lost 3 bases and 4 bases, in that order; junction bases with no gene match: 6. The V gene's germline CDR1 is SNHLY and CDR2 FYNNEI. The CDR3 covers 15 residues. Full variable domain (missing parts from reference TRBV2 and TRBJ2-3): EPEVTQTPSHQVTQMGQEVILRCVPISNHLYFYWYRQILGQKVEFLVSFYNNEISEKSEIFDDQFSVERPDGSNFTLKIRSTKLEDSAMYFCASSDAGGGPDTQYFGPGTRLTVL.

This clonotype was recorded many times. V usage is TRBV7-2 and J usage is TRBJ1-5; 8 nucleotides agree with TRBD1. The V gene's germline CDR1 is SGHTA and CDR2 FQGNSA. The CDR3 has 15 amino acids. With 1 base clipped from V and 4 bases from J, the junction kept 3 bases outside the gene matches. CDR3 protein: CASSLGQGRNQPQHF. The CDR3 nucleotides are TGTGCCAGCAGCTTAGGACAGGGGAGGAATCAGCCCCAGCATTTT.

The rearrangement joins TRBV5-1 to TRBJ1-5; D is possibly TRBD1 (5 bases). Germline values: CDR1 SGHRS, CDR2 YFSETQ. V lost 1 base to trimming and J lost 7 bases, with 12 bases between them. The length of the CDR3 is 14 residues. Here the CDR3 reads CASSLSGSGQPQHF. The CDR3 DNA reads as TGCGCCAGCAGCTTGTCAGGGTCAGGACAGCCCCAGCATTTT.

This clonotype was observed a few times. In nucleotides, the CDR3 is TGCGCCAGCAGCCCTGGGGACGGAACGGGGAACACTGAAGCTTTCTTT. Translated: CASSPGDGTGNTEAFF. This chain links TRBV5-1 with TRBJ1-1; tentative D call: TRBD1 (5 bases). From germline, CDR1 is SGHRS and CDR2 YFSETQ. With 4 bases removed from V and 1 base from J, the gap between germline ends came to 17 bases. CDR3 length: 16 amino acids. Full variable domain (missing parts from reference TRBV5-1 and TRBJ1-1): KAGVTQTPRYLIKTRGQQVTLSCSPISGHRSVSWYQQTPGQGLQFLFEYFSETQRNKGNFPGRFSGRQFSNSRSEMNVSTLELGDSALYLCASSPGDGTGNTEAFFGQGTRLTVV.

The rearrangement joins TRBV4-3 to TRBJ1-2, with 8 bases matching TRBD1. CDR3 length: 16 residues. The germline V gene encodes CDR1 LGHNA and CDR2 YSLEER. V gave up 4 bases and J gave up 5 bases; unmatched junction bases: 12. CDR3 region: CASSPGVDRGPYGYTF. The CDR3 nucleotides are TGCGCCAGCAGCCCCGGAGTAGACAGGGGCCCTTATGGCTACACCTTC.

This clonotype has ten or more counts. The rearrangement uses TRBV7-6 and TRBJ1-4, with TRBD1 identical over 9 bases. The germline V gene encodes CDR1 SGHVS and CDR2 FNYEAQ. V gave up 1 base and J gave up 7 bases; unmatched junction bases: 7. This CDR3 has 16 residues. The CDR3 DNA sequence: TGTGCCAGCAGCTTAGGGGTACAGGGGGCGCGTGAAAAACTGTTTTTT. The encoded protein is CASSLGVQGAREKLFF. The entire variable domain, with the rest obtained from reference TRBV7-6 and TRBJ1-4, is as follows: GAGVSQSPRYKVTKRGQDVALRCDPISGHVSLYWYRQALGQGPEFLTYFNYEAQQDKSGLPNDRFSAERPEGSISTLTIQRTEQRDSAMYRCASSLGVQGAREKLFFGSGTQLSVL.

This clonotype occurred a few times. This chain links TRBV3-1 with TRBJ2-5, with TRBD2 matching 8 bases. Germline V lookup: CDR1 LGHDT, CDR2 YNNKEL (reference sequence). Unmatched junction bases numbered 8, after V lost 1 base and J lost 1 base. CDR3 length equals 17 residues. Here the CDR3 DNA reads TGTGCCAGCAGCCAAGTACACGTTGCGGGGGGCCAAGAGACCCAGTACTTC. The encoded protein is CASSQVHVAGGQETQYF.

This clonotype was counted at least ten times. The rearrangement uses TRBV5-1 and TRBJ2-5; the D gene is possibly TRBD1 (6 bases). Trimming removed 1 base from V and 2 bases from J, with 12 bases in between. Germline lookup yields CDR1 SGHRS and CDR2 YFSETQ. This CDR3 has 15 residues. The CDR3 loop reads CASSLWGQPQETQYF. CDR3 nucleotide sequence: TGCGCCAGCAGCTTGTGGGGACAACCACAAGAGACCCAGTACTTC.

This clonotype was counted many times. The genes are TRBV12-3 or TRBV12-4 and TRBJ1-2; weak D call: TRBD1 (6 bases). V lost 5 bases to trimming and J lost 8 bases, with 12 bases between them. CDR3 length equals 12 residues. This CDR3 reads CASSGTREGYTF. CDR3 in DNA: TGTGCCAGCAGTGGGACACGAGAGGGCTACACCTTC.